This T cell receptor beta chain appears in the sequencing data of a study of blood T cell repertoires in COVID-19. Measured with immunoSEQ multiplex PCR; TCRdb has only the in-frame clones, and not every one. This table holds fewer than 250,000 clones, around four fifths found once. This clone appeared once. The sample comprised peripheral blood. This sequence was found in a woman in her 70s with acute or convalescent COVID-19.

The chain's CDR3 is CASSPRRGSGGQETQYF. Written as DNA, the CDR3 is TGTGCCAGCAGCCCCCGGAGAGGTAGCGGGGGGCAAGAGACCCAGTACTTC. V gene TRBV11-3 combines with J gene TRBJ2-5, with 10 bases aligning to TRBD2. Trimming cost V 5 bases and J 2 bases; bases outside gene matches: 11. The germline V gene encodes CDR1 SGHNT and CDR2 YENEEA. The CDR3 consists of 17 residues.